Listed here are 9 T cell receptor beta chains from one sample, sequenced in a study of glioma-infiltrating T cells. The iRepertoire nested amplicon-rescue multiplex PCR amplified TCR alpha and beta CDR3s from RNA. TCRdb independently ran MiXCR on the multiplex PCR reads; one entry per CDR3 protein. This table has approximately 190,000 distinct CDR3 sequences, over 25% appearing once. The specimen was glioma tissue, nonneoplastic brain tissue, or PBMCs (not recorded which). The receptors stem from a human donor with low-grade glioma or glioblastoma, undergoing nonglioma brain surgery, or in good health (not recorded which).

This clonotype appeared many times. The chain links TRBV20-1 to TRBJ2-3, with D uncertain. The CDR3 sequence is 13 residues long. Germline V gene data show CDR1 as DFQATT and CDR2 as SNEGSKA (reference sequence). V was shortened by 2 bases and J by 4 bases, with 10 bases between the two germline ends. CDR3 residues: CSARLLQPDTQYF. CDR3 DNA sequence: TGCAGTGCTAGACTGCTTCAACCAGATACGCAGTATTTT.

This clonotype appeared a single time. An end of the junction does not agree with germline; a read error may underlie this. J is TRBJ1-3 and V is TRBV18; a possible D gene is TRBD1 (5 bases). Germline CDR1 and CDR2: KGHSH and LQKENI. The CDR3 consists of 15 residues. CDR3 protein: CASSPPTVSVNTIYF. The DNA of the CDR3 is TGTGCCAGCTCACCACCGACAGTCTCTGTAAACACCATATATTTT.

This clonotype was recorded many times. The J gene is TRBJ1-1, the V gene TRBV7-9; D not certain. Between the trimmed V and J ends, which lost 4 bases and 5 bases, there was a span of 14 bases. The germline V gene has CDR1 SEHNR and CDR2 FQNEAQ (reference sequence). This CDR3 has 14 amino acids. The CDR3 loop reads CASSSVSGPTEAFF. The CDR3 DNA follows: TGTGCCAGCAGCTCCGTTTCGGGCCCAACTGAAGCTTTCTTT.

This clonotype was counted many times. The V call is TRBV28, the J call TRBJ1-4; D unresolved. CDR3 size: 13 residues. V was cut by 8 bases and J by 5 bases, with 12 bases left in between. Germline-derived CDR1 and CDR2 are MDHEN and SYDVKM. The CDR3 coding sequence is TGTGCCAGCTTCGGACTTCCGAATGAAAAACTGTTTTTT. Residues: CASFGLPNEKLFF.

Comment on this clonotype: An end of the junction does not agree with germline; a read error may underlie this. The CDR3 nucleotides are TGCAGCGGCCATACTAGCAGTGACGATCAGTACTTC. It yields the protein CSGHTSSDDQYF. The genes are TRBV29-1 and TRBJ2-7, with a possible D match to TRBD2 (6 bases). The CDR3 runs 12 residues. Germline assignment: CDR1 SQVTM and CDR2 ANQGSEA.

This clonotype was counted at least ten times. The CDR3 loop reads CASSYSGGNQPQHF. CDR3 in DNA: TGTGCCAGCAGTTATAGTGGGGGCAATCAGCCCCAGCATTTT. The chain employs TRBV12-3 or TRBV12-4 and TRBJ1-5; D unresolved. Trimming cost V 4 bases and J 2 bases, with 9 bases left between them. The CDR3 is 14 amino acids.

The chain links TRBV20-1 to TRBJ2-7, with 14 bases aligning to TRBD2. From germline, CDR1 is DFQATT and CDR2 SNEGSKA (reference sequence). J gave up 5 bases and V 5 bases, and 8 bases lay outside the gene matches. This CDR3 spans 15 amino acids. CDR3 coding DNA: TGCAGTGCTCCCAGACTAGCGGGAGGGTGGAACGAGCAGTACTTC. This sequence encodes CSAPRLAGGWNEQYF.

Remarks on this clonotype: This may come from a read error, since a much larger clone is one base off. The rearrangement joins TRBV5-1 to TRBJ2-2; a weak D match, TRBD1 (6 bases). This CDR3 comprises 15 residues. V was shortened by 3 bases and J by 5 bases, with 14 bases between the two germline ends. Germline values: CDR1 SGHRS, CDR2 YFSETQ. CDR3 protein: CASSSGDRKTGELFF. The CDR3 DNA reads as TGCGCCAGCAGCTCTGGAGACAGGAAAACCGGGGAGCTGTTTTTT.

The chain joins TRBV5-1 to TRBJ2-7; TRBD1 agrees at 8 bases. V lost 7 bases to trimming and J lost 5 bases; unmatched junction nucleotides: 8. CDR1 is SGHRS, CDR2 YFSETQ, per germline. The CDR3 extends over 13 amino acids. CDR3 in amino acids: CASSWTGTHEQYF. The CDR3 coding sequence is TGCGCCAGCTCCTGGACAGGGACCCACGAGCAGTACTTC.